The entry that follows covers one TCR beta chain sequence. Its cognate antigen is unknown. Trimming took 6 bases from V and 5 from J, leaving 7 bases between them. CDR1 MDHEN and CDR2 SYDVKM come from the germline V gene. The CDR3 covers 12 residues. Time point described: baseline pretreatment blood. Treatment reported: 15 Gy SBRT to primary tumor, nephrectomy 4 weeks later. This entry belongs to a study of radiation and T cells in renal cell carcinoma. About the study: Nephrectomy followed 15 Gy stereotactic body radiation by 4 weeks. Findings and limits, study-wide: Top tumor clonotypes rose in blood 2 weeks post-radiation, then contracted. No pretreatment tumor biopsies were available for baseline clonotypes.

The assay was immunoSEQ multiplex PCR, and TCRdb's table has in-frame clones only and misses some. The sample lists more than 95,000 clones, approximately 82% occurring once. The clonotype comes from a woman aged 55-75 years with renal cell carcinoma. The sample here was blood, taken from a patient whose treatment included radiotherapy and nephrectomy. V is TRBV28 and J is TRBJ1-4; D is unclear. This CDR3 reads CASRWGNEKLFF. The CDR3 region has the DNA TGTGCCAGCAGGTGGGGAAATGAAAAACTGTTTTTT.